One and the same sample provided the 18 T cell receptor beta chains below, sequenced in a study of graft-versus-host responses after intestinal transplantation. Sequenced by immunoSEQ multiplex PCR; TCRdb stores in-frame clones only, minus some. The sample carries roughly 46,000 clones, just under 95% recorded once. The specimen was PBMCs, collected roughly 860 days after a first intestinal transplant, on the day of a second. The receptors derive from a human patient who received an intestinal transplant, so some T cells may come from the graft donor.

J is TRBJ2-1 and V is TRBV30; tentative D call: TRBD2 (6 bases). Trimming stripped 3 bases from V and 8 bases from J, with 20 bases between. The CDR3 has 15 residues. Germline assignment: CDR1 GTSNPN and CDR2 SVGIG (reference sequence). CDR3 nucleotide sequence: TGTGCCTGGAGGGTGGGGGTCGGGACTGGCGATGAGCAGTTCTTC. It translates to CAWRVGVGTGDEQFF.

This chain links TRBV6-1 with TRBJ1-1; D uncertain. The CDR3 extends over 13 amino acids. Germline CDR1 is MNHNS and CDR2 is SASEGT. The V end lost 1 base, the J end lost 6 bases, and 9 bases lay between the germline ends. CDR3 DNA: TGTGCCAGCAGTGAAGTACACGTCCCTGAAGCTTTCTTT. Translated, it gives CASSEVHVPEAFF.

This chain joins TRBV6-6 and TRBJ2-5; 10 positions agree with TRBD1. Germline V gives CDR1 MNHNY, CDR2 SVGAGI (reference sequence). The junction had 11 bases not matched to a gene; V was cut back by 5 bases and J by 5 bases. CDR3 size: 16 residues. The CDR3 DNA is TGTGCCAGCAGTCAATTCTGGACAGGGGGGCGGGAGACCCAGTACTTC. Its protein is CASSQFWTGGRETQYF.

The V call is TRBV28, the J call TRBJ2-6; D is unclear. The germline CDR1 and CDR2 sequences are MDHEN and SYDVKM. Trimming pared 3 bases from V and 0 bases from J, leaving 6 bases between. The length of the CDR3 is 15 residues. CDR3 in amino acids: CASSFDPSGANVLTF. The CDR3 DNA reads TGTGCCAGCAGTTTTGACCCCTCTGGGGCCAACGTCCTGACTTTC.

This rearrangement joins TRBV16 to TRBJ2-3; the D is unclear. Looked up from germline, CDR1 is KGHSY and CDR2 is FQNENV. CDR3 length: 12 amino acids. Trimming stripped 0 bases from V and 4 bases from J, with 2 bases between. The CDR3 nucleotides read TGTGCCAGCAGCCAATCAGCAGATACGCAGTATTTT. Its translation is CASSQSADTQYF.

This chain links TRBV13 with TRBJ2-2, with D unclear. Trimming took off 5 bases at V and 10 bases at J, with 20 bases between the two ends. CDR1 and CDR2 from the germline V gene are PRHDT and FYEKMQ (reference sequence). The CDR3 totals 15 residues. CDR3 residues: CASSPAYPSGLELFF. In DNA, the CDR3 is TGTGCCAGCAGCCCCGCCTATCCCTCGGGCTTGGAGCTGTTTTTT.

This clone came up once. The gene calls are TRBV29-1 and TRBJ2-7; a weak D match, TRBD1 (5 bases). The V end was cut by 6 bases, the J end by 0 bases, with 12 bases between. There are 13 residues in the CDR3. Germline values: CDR1 SQVTM, CDR2 ANQGSEA. The CDR3 nucleotides read TGCAGCGTGGAACAGGTTGACTCCTACGAGCAGTACTTC. It is translated as CSVEQVDSYEQYF.

V gene TRBV2 combines with J gene TRBJ2-3; no clear D gene. CDR1 is SNHLY, CDR2 FYNNEI, per germline. Trimming left V 6 bases short and J 0 bases short, with 7 bases between. The CDR3 has 13 residues. The CDR3: CASSGLSTDTQYF. The CDR3 bases are TGTGCCAGCAGCGGTCTAAGCACAGATACGCAGTATTTT.

V and J are TRBV11-2 and TRBJ1-1, with a weak D call TRBD1 (5 bases). Germline assignment: CDR1 SGHAT and CDR2 FQNNGV. The germline V and J ends were trimmed by 0 bases and 4 bases, with 12 bases remaining between them. The CDR3 runs to 15 residues. The CDR3 loop is CASSLDHGGRTEAFF. The CDR3, as DNA: TGTGCCAGCAGCTTAGATCACGGGGGACGCACTGAAGCTTTCTTT.

This clone is a singleton in its sample. The chain joins TRBV11-2 to TRBJ2-1; D is undetermined. CDR3 length equals 17 residues. The germline gives CDR1 SGHAT, CDR2 FQNNGV. V shed 1 base and J shed 0 bases, with 13 bases lying between them. The CDR3 region is CASSLGSTMSSYNEQFF. CDR3 in DNA: TGTGCCAGCAGCTTAGGTAGCACCATGAGCTCCTACAATGAGCAGTTCTTC.

This chain links TRBV5-1 with TRBJ1-1, with D tentatively TRBD1 (5 bases). The CDR3 contains 17 residues. Trimming left V 4 bases short and J 1 base short, with 20 bases between. CDR1 SGHRS and CDR2 YFSETQ come from the germline V gene. The CDR3 DNA sequence: TGCGCCAGCAGCGGACGCCGGGTGGGACGGGGGAACACTGAAGCTTTCTTT. It encodes CASSGRRVGRGNTEAFF.

This clone was recorded once. The chain recombines TRBV20-1 with TRBJ1-2; tentative D call: TRBD1 (5 bases). Per germline, CDR1 DFQATT and CDR2 SNEGSKA (reference sequence). The CDR3 runs to 11 residues. Trimming cost V 4 bases and J 7 bases, with 10 bases left between them. The chain's CDR3 is CSAKSGGGYTF. In nucleotides, the CDR3 is TGCAGTGCTAAATCGGGGGGTGGCTACACCTTC.

The V gene is TRBV11-2, the J gene TRBJ1-2, with no clear D. Germline CDR1 and CDR2: SGHAT and FQNNGV. There are 14 residues in the CDR3. Trimming pared 5 bases from V and 8 bases from J, leaving 18 bases between. The DNA of the CDR3 is TGTGCCAGCAGCCCATTCGCAGAGGCTGGAGGCTACACCTTC. Protein sequence: CASSPFAEAGGYTF.

The chain couples TRBV9 to TRBJ1-1; no reliable D call. Deletions cut 0 bases from V and 4 bases from J, with 10 bases between. Germline V CDR1 and CDR2: SGDLS, YYNGEE. The CDR3 sequence is 14 residues long. The CDR3 sequence: CASSVAGYSTEAFF. CDR3 nucleotides: TGTGCCAGCAGCGTAGCTGGGTACAGCACTGAAGCTTTCTTT.

CDR3 nucleotide sequence: TGTGCCAGTAGTCAGGCCGGGATCCGGGGCTACACCTTC. Its translation: CASSQAGIRGYTF. The chain recombines TRBV19 with TRBJ1-2, with D unresolved. Trimming took off 5 bases at V and 8 bases at J, with 15 bases between the two ends. CDR1 and CDR2 from the germline V gene are LNHDA and SQIVND (reference sequence). The CDR3 covers 13 residues. Complete variable domain (other parts from reference TRBV19 and TRBJ1-2): DGGITQSPKYLFRKEGQNVTLSCEQNLNHDAMYWYRQDPGQGLRLIYYSQIVNDFQKGDIAEGYSVSREKKESFPLTVTSAQKNPTAFYLCASSQAGIRGYTFGSGTRLTVV.

Here the CDR3 DNA reads TGTGCCAGCAGCGTAGGGGACAGTCGAGAGACCCAGTACTTC. Residues: CASSVGDSRETQYF. The rearrangement uses TRBV9 and TRBJ2-5, with 7 bases aligning to TRBD1. CDR1 is SGDLS and CDR2 is YYNGEE in the germline V gene. J lost 4 bases, V lost 0 bases, and 3 bases had no gene match. The CDR3 is 14 amino acids.

Comments on this clone: One end of the junction varies from germline; a read error may be responsible. This chain joins TRBV18 and TRBJ2-5; 8 nucleotides agree with TRBD2. CDR1 and CDR2 from the germline V gene are KGHSH and LQKENI. The CDR3 is 17 residues long. CDR3 DNA sequence: TGTGCCAGCTCACCACCTGATAAACTAGCGGCCCAAGAGACCCATTACTTC. Translating gives CASSPPDKLAAQETHYF.

The rearrangement uses TRBV30 and TRBJ1-5, with D hard to call. The CDR3 runs to 14 residues. The V gene lost 4 bases and the J gene lost 4 bases, with 14 bases spanning the gap. Germline V gene lookup returns CDR1 GTSNPN and CDR2 SVGIG (reference sequence). The CDR3 nucleotides are TGTGCCTGGAACGACATCCCCGGGAATCAGCCCCAGCATTTT. Protein product: CAWNDIPGNQPQHF. Drawing the rest from reference TRBV30 and TRBJ1-5, the complete variable domain is SQTIHQWPATLVQPVGSPLSLECTVEGTSNPNLYWYRQAAGRGLQLLFYSVGIGQISSEVPQNLSASRPQDRQFILSSKKLLLSDSGFYLCAWNDIPGNQPQHFGDGTRLSIL.